This T cell receptor (beta chain) was profiled in a study of radiation and T cells in renal cell carcinoma. Assay: immunoSEQ multiplex PCR; the TCRdb copy retains only in-frame clones and omits some. The repertoire holds about 64,000 clones, with about 74% as singletons. Study-wide results and caveats: From baseline, blood top tumor clonotypes peaked at 2 weeks post-radiation.

A few counts support this clone. The antigen remains undetermined. The time point was: blood 4 weeks post-SBRT, at nephrectomy. Treatment noted: 15 Gy SBRT to primary tumor, nephrectomy 4 weeks later. The V and J ends lost 3 bases and 5 bases, in that order; junction bases with no gene match: 7. Germline-derived CDR1 and CDR2 are SQVTM and ANQGSEA. There are 14 residues in the CDR3. The J gene is TRBJ2-1, the V gene TRBV29-1; TRBD1 matches at 7 bases. The input for sequencing was blood, taken from a patient whose treatment included radiotherapy and nephrectomy. This clonotype originated in a man between 60 and 75 years old with renal cell carcinoma. DNA of the CDR3: TGCAGCGTTGACAGCTGGCAGGGGGACAATGAGCAGTTCTTC. Encoded protein: CSVDSWQGDNEQFF.